The 18 T cell receptor beta chains given below trace back to one sample, sequenced in a study of control samples from healthy donors and cancer patients. Libraries were prepared by immunoSEQ multiplex PCR; TCRdb keeps only in-frame clonotypes and omits some of them. The sample lists around 150,000 clones, around 90% occurring once. The sample was blood. The receptors come from a man under 40 in good health.

This chain's CDR3 is CAGGIRYTGELFF. The CDR3 DNA reads as TGTGCGGGCGGGATTCGTTACACCGGGGAGCTGTTTTTT. The genes are TRBV5-6 and TRBJ2-2, with D maybe TRBD2 (6 bases). Germline V gene sequence: CDR1 SGHDT, CDR2 YYEEEE. The CDR3 sequence is 13 residues long.

This sequence joins TRBV24-1 and TRBJ1-2; D remains unclear. The length of the CDR3 is 11 residues. Germline V gene data show CDR1 as KGHDR and CDR2 as SFDVKD. V lost 4 bases to trimming and J lost 4 bases, with 3 bases between them. The CDR3 protein is CATSDLYGYTF. In nucleotides, the CDR3 is TGTGCCACCAGTGACCTCTATGGCTACACCTTC.

This clone appeared a single time. The chain has TRBV29-1 and TRBJ2-1, with unresolved D. CDR1 is SQVTM, CDR2 ANQGSEA, per germline. This CDR3 comprises 11 residues. The V gene lost 6 bases and the J gene lost 8 bases, with 11 bases spanning the gap. The CDR3 reads CSVAKNDEQFF. As DNA, the CDR3 is TGCAGCGTCGCGAAAAATGATGAGCAGTTCTTC.

As DNA, the CDR3 is TGTGCCAGCAGTTTGCCCGCCGGGGGGCGGGCGGTCTACAATGAGCAGTTCTTC. It specifies CASSLPAGGRAVYNEQFF. The chain combines TRBV28 with TRBJ2-1; D is possibly TRBD2 (7 bases). Germline CDR1 MDHEN, CDR2 SYDVKM. V lost 3 bases and J lost 3, with 21 bases in between. The CDR3 consists of 18 residues.

The count of this clone is one. This chain joins TRBV28 and TRBJ2-1; TRBD2 matches 8 bases. Germline V CDR1 and CDR2: MDHEN, SYDVKM. The CDR3 is 16 amino acids. The J segment lost 4 bases and the V segment lost 8 bases, leaving 13 bases of the junction unmatched. CDR3 protein: CASREEVLAGYNEQFF. For the CDR3, the DNA is TGTGCCAGCCGGGAGGAGGTGCTAGCGGGTTACAATGAGCAGTTCTTC.

The rearrangement joins TRBV5-1 to TRBJ1-2, with TRBD1 matching 7 bases. This CDR3 contains 16 residues. Germline assignment: CDR1 SGHRS and CDR2 YFSETQ. J was trimmed by 0 bases and V by 4 bases; bases with no gene match: 9. CDR3 nucleotide sequence: TGCGCCAGCAGCCAAGGACAGGTCCCAGCTAACTATGGCTACACCTTC. Protein product: CASSQGQVPANYGYTF.

The rearrangement uses TRBV5-1 and TRBJ1-1; tentatively, D is TRBD1 (6 bases). The CDR3 totals 14 residues. Germline CDR1 and CDR2: SGHRS and YFSETQ. The ends were cut back, 0 bases at V and 5 bases at J, with 11 bases in the middle. Here the CDR3 DNA reads TGCGCCAGCAGCTTGGATACGGACAGAACTGAAGCTTTCTTT. Protein: CASSLDTDRTEAFF.

The chain combines TRBV7-9 with TRBJ2-1; 12 nucleotides align to TRBD2. This CDR3 contains 19 residues. Trimming cost V 5 bases and J 5 bases; bases outside gene matches: 16. Germline V gives CDR1 SEHNR, CDR2 FQNEAQ (reference sequence). CDR3 amino acids: CASSQRLAGVSPLHNEQFF. CDR3 in DNA: TGTGCCAGCAGCCAACGACTAGCGGGGGTTTCTCCGCTCCACAATGAGCAGTTCTTC.

CDR3 in DNA: TGTGCCAGCAGCTTAGTGTTTAGCGTAGACACCGGGGAGCTGTTTTTT. It encodes CASSLVFSVDTGELFF. V is TRBV7-9 and J is TRBJ2-2; possible D gene TRBD2, 5 bases. The ends were cut back, 1 base at V and 3 bases at J, with 12 bases in the middle. The length of the CDR3 is 16 residues. Germline assignment: CDR1 SEHNR and CDR2 FQNEAQ (reference sequence).

The chain joins TRBV6-5 to TRBJ2-3; the match to TRBD1 covers 8 bases. V trimming: 2 bases; J trimming: 5 bases; junction bases outside the gene matches: 6. The CDR3 has 15 residues. Germline V gene sequence: CDR1 MNHEY, CDR2 SVGAGI. The CDR3: CASSYTGGRRDTQYF. The CDR3 nucleotides read TGTGCCAGCAGTTACACAGGGGGAAGGAGAGATACGCAGTATTTT.

In its sample, this clone was seen once. The CDR3 sequence: CASVQQGNYGYTF. CDR3 nucleotide sequence: TGTGCCAGCGTACAGCAGGGGAACTATGGCTACACCTTC. The V and J genes are TRBV6-6 and TRBJ1-2, with D possibly matching TRBD1 (6 bases). The CDR3 is 13 residues long. Germline CDR1 is MNHNY and CDR2 is SVGAGI (reference sequence). V was cut by 8 bases and J by 2 bases, with 12 bases left in between.

V usage is TRBV2 and J usage is TRBJ2-1; a weak D match, TRBD2 (7 bases). V lost 6 bases, J lost 4 bases, and 16 bases lay in between. The CDR3 consists of 15 residues. Germline CDR1 is SNHLY and CDR2 is FYNNEI. CDR3 residues: CASSPEGGVYNEQFF. In DNA, the CDR3 is TGTGCCAGCAGCCCCGAGGGGGGGGTTTACAATGAGCAGTTCTTC.

V gene TRBV27 combines with J gene TRBJ1-3; TRBD1 is a possible D gene (6 bases). The V end lost 2 bases, the J end lost 4 bases, and 12 bases lay between the germline ends. The CDR3 totals 15 residues. CDR1 is MNHEY, CDR2 SMNVEV, per germline (reference sequence). DNA of the CDR3: TGTGCCAGCAGTTTAATGGGGGGCGACGGAAACACCATATATTTT. Amino acid sequence: CASSLMGGDGNTIYF.

The V and J genes are TRBV28 and TRBJ2-4, with D hard to call. The CDR3 extends over 14 amino acids. From germline, CDR1 is MDHEN and CDR2 SYDVKM. V was cut by 7 bases and J by 0 bases, with 10 bases left in between. The CDR3 DNA follows: TGTGCCAGCAATGGCGTTCCAGCCAAAAACATTCAGTACTTC. Translation gives CASNGVPAKNIQYF.

This sequence joins TRBV11-2 and TRBJ2-7; 10 bases are shared with TRBD1. V trimming: 1 base; J trimming: 5 bases; junction bases outside the gene matches: 5. This CDR3 has 15 residues. Germline V gene lookup returns CDR1 SGHAT and CDR2 FQNNGV. The CDR3 DNA follows: TGTGCCAGCAGCTTAGGGACAGGGGGATTCGACGAGCAGTACTTC. Protein sequence: CASSLGTGGFDEQYF.

The V gene is TRBV14, the J gene TRBJ2-3; D not certain. The germline V and J ends were trimmed by 0 bases and 2 bases, with 9 bases remaining between them. Germline CDR1 is SGHDN and CDR2 is FVKESK. The CDR3 runs to 15 residues. The CDR3 reads CASSQDLGYTDTQYF. DNA for the CDR3: TGTGCCAGCAGCCAAGATCTCGGCTACACAGATACGCAGTATTTT. Combining the CDR3 with reference TRBV14 and TRBJ2-3 gives the whole variable domain EAGVTQFPSHSVIEKGQTVTLRCDPISGHDNLYWYRRVMGKEIKFLLHFVKESKQDESGMPNNRFLAERTGGTYSTLKVQPAELEDSGVYFCASSQDLGYTDTQYFGPGTRLTVL.

In its sample, this clone was seen a few times. This rearrangement joins TRBV6-5 to TRBJ1-2; possible D gene TRBD1, 5 bases. The V and J ends lost 8 bases and 8 bases respectively, with 15 bases between them. This CDR3 contains 12 residues. Germline-derived CDR1 and CDR2 are MNHEY and SVGAGI. This chain's CDR3 is CASFRGAGGYTF. As DNA, the CDR3 is TGTGCCAGCTTTAGGGGCGCCGGGGGCTACACCTTC.

This rearrangement joins TRBV6-6 to TRBJ1-1; D remains unclear. The CDR3 length is 13 residues. Trimming removed 4 bases at V and 6 bases at J, with 12 bases between. Germline V gene sequence: CDR1 MNHNY, CDR2 SVGAGI (reference sequence). The CDR3 DNA is TGTGCCAGCAGTTCAAGTAATAAATCTGAAGCTTTCTTT. Amino acids: CASSSSNKSEAFF.